The clone carrying this T cell receptor (beta chain) was picked up many times. Its antigen remains unidentified. Every sample had a minimum of 6.5 million PBMCs isolated. The source of the sample is a study of blood T cells in healthy people across ages. Findings and limits, study-wide: TCR beta diversity correlated strongly with naive T cell percentage.

Next came a second PCR, run for roughly 6 to 11 cycles, which used a sample-barcoded 5' primer along with a J-beta primer mix. TCRdb re-called the 5' RACE reads with MiXCR, one entry per CDR3 protein. This repertoire shows about 640,000 distinct CDR3 sequences, less than 35% found once; its top ten account for 15% to 18%. The TCR comes from a woman of 80 years or more in good health. Sequences were obtained from blood.

CDR3 region: CASSLAVGQGAGEQYF. In nucleotides, the CDR3 is TGTGCCAGCAGCTTGGCCGTAGGACAGGGGGCCGGCGAGCAGTACTTC. The rearrangement links TRBV5-5 to TRBJ2-7; 11 bases fit TRBD1. The CDR3 contains 16 residues. CDR1 is SGHKS and CDR2 is YYEKEE in the germline V gene (reference sequence). V trimming: 0 bases; J trimming: 6 bases; junction bases outside the gene matches: 8.